This entry lists 2 T cell receptor beta chains sequenced from one sample in a study of shared clonotypes between healthy human individuals. Clones were sequenced by immunoSEQ multiplex PCR, and TCRdb holds only the in-frame ones, with some missing. The repertoire consists of approximately 940,000 clones, with approximately 76% occurring once and the leading ten covering about 1.5%. Material: memory CD4+ T cells sorted from blood. The subset was: CD45RA-negative fraction. The receptor set was obtained from a man aged 18 to 29 in good health.

The V call is TRBV5-1, the J call TRBJ2-3; D ambiguous. Germline V gene data show CDR1 as SGHRS and CDR2 as YFSETQ. The CDR3 consists of 14 residues. Trimming took 5 bases from V and 5 from J, leaving 15 bases between them. CDR3 sequence (DNA): TGCGCCAGCAGGCCAGGCCGGGCAGGAGATACGCAGTATTTT. This gives the protein CASRPGRAGDTQYF.

The rearrangement joins TRBV6-6 to TRBJ2-7, with 9 bases identical to TRBD1. V gave up 2 bases and J gave up 4 bases; unmatched junction bases: 3. The CDR3 runs to 14 residues. Germline assignment: CDR1 MNHNY and CDR2 SVGAGI (reference sequence). CDR3 sequence: CASSYDRGDYEQYF. The CDR3 DNA follows: TGTGCCAGCAGTTACGACAGGGGGGATTACGAGCAGTACTTC.